The 22 T cell receptor beta chains presented below share a single source sample, sequenced in a study of T cell repertoires in cytomegalovirus infection. TCRdb passed the reads through MiXCR, listing each CDR3 protein once. The table lists some 900,000 distinct CDR3 sequences, less than 35% of them singletons. What these receptors recognize is not known. The source was cultured CD8+ T cells from PBMCs, collected from culture after CMV antigen stimulation. The origin of the receptors is a human donor in good health (CMV status not recorded). Some clones in this sample may be carry-over from other donors' samples.

This clonotype was recorded a few times. The chain carries TRBV5-5 and TRBJ2-7; no clear D. CDR1 is SGHKS and CDR2 is YYEKEE in the germline V gene (reference sequence). The V end lost 1 base, the J end lost 3 bases, and 8 bases lay between the germline ends. The length of the CDR3 is 13 residues. This CDR3 reads CASSLIGSYEQYV. Written as DNA, the CDR3 is TGTGCCAGCAGCTTGATAGGTAGCTACGAGCAGTACGTC.

This chain links TRBV12-5 with TRBJ1-1; possible D gene TRBD1, 5 bases. The V and J ends lost 8 bases and 1 base respectively, with 11 bases between them. The CDR3 covers 13 residues. CDR1 and CDR2 (germline): LGHNT, FRNRAP. CDR3 loop: CASRQYGNTEAFF. As DNA, the CDR3 is TGTGCTAGTCGACAGTACGGGAACACTGAAGCTTTCTTT.

This chain links TRBV7-8 with TRBJ2-7; possibly TRBD1 for D (6 bases). Germline CDR1 reads SGHVS; CDR2 reads FQNEAQ. The CDR3 length is 12 residues. V lost 8 bases to trimming and J lost 4 bases, with 12 bases between them. CDR3 sequence reads: CASRAQGYEQYF. CDR3 coding DNA: TGTGCCAGCCGTGCCCAGGGGTACGAGCAGTACTTC.

Remarks on this clonotype: A read error is likely here: a far larger clone is one base away. V is TRBV7-9 and J is TRBJ2-7; a possible D gene is TRBD1 (5 bases). Germline V gene data show CDR1 as SEHNR and CDR2 as FQNEAQ (reference sequence). This CDR3 spans 13 amino acids. The chain's CDR3 is CVSSLPGSYEQYF. For the CDR3, the DNA is TGTGTCAGCAGCTTGCCAGGGTCCTACGAGCAGTACTTC.

This clonotype has ten or more counts. The chain joins TRBV7-8 to TRBJ1-3; TRBD1 might be the D (5 bases). This CDR3 is 17 amino acids long. The V gene lost 2 bases and the J gene lost 1 base, with 15 bases spanning the gap. Germline loops: CDR1 SGHVS, CDR2 FQNEAQ. The CDR3 loop is CASSLRAREVSGNTIYF. CDR3 in DNA: TGTGCCAGCAGCTTAAGAGCCAGGGAAGTGTCTGGAAACACCATATATTTT.

This chain links TRBV7-6 with TRBJ1-1, with D maybe TRBD1 (5 bases). In germline, CDR1 is SGHVS, CDR2 FNYEAQ. Trimming shortened V by 6 bases and J by 7 bases, and 18 bases separated the two germline ends. CDR3 size: 14 residues. This chain's CDR3 is CASRYKPGGSEAFF. The CDR3 DNA reads as TGTGCCAGCAGATACAAACCGGGGGGAAGTGAAGCTTTCTTT.

This clonotype came up a few times. The V call is TRBV7-9, the J call TRBJ1-2; no definite D call. Deletions cut 5 bases from V and 4 bases from J, with 8 bases between. This CDR3 has 12 residues. Germline CDR1 reads SEHNR; CDR2 reads FQNEAQ (reference sequence). The CDR3 is CASSRDTYGYTF. DNA for the CDR3: TGTGCCAGCAGCCGAGACACCTATGGCTACACCTTC.

The chain carries TRBV20-1 and TRBJ1-1; D not resolved. The ends were cut back, 6 bases at V and 4 bases at J, with 15 bases in the middle. There are 13 residues in the CDR3. CDR1 DFQATT and CDR2 SNEGSKA come from the germline V gene (reference sequence). CDR3 residues: CSAPAGKSTEAFF. CDR3 bases: TGCAGTGCCCCGGCGGGCAAATCCACTGAAGCTTTCTTT.

The rearrangement links TRBV19 to TRBJ1-5; tentatively, D is TRBD1 (5 bases). Germline V gene lookup returns CDR1 LNHDA and CDR2 SQIVND (reference sequence). V gave up 0 bases and J gave up 1 base, with 7 bases separating them. This CDR3 has 15 residues. The CDR3 region has the DNA TGTGCCAGTAGTATAGATGGGGGGAGCAATCAGCCCCAGCATTTT. This sequence encodes CASSIDGGSNQPQHF. The whole variable domain, remainder taken from reference TRBV19 and TRBJ1-5, is DGGITQSPKYLFRKEGQNVTLSCEQNLNHDAMYWYRQDPGQGLRLIYYSQIVNDFQKGDIAEGYSVSREKKESFPLTVTSAQKNPTAFYLCASSIDGGSNQPQHFGDGTRLSIL.

The rearrangement links TRBV6-1 to TRBJ2-2; the match to TRBD1 covers 11 bases. Germline CDR1 MNHNS, CDR2 SASEGT. The CDR3 sequence is 14 residues long. After removal of 10 bases from V and 4 bases from J, the junction contained 5 bases not matched to a gene. Here the CDR3 reads CATAGTGGTGELFF. As DNA, the CDR3 is TGTGCCACTGCCGGGACAGGGGGCACCGGGGAGCTGTTTTTT.

This clonotype was detected only a few times. The rearrangement links TRBV19 to TRBJ2-1, with D possibly being TRBD1 (6 bases). Looked up from germline, CDR1 is LNHDA and CDR2 is SQIVND (reference sequence). V shed 5 bases and J shed 5 bases, with 19 bases lying between them. This CDR3 has 16 amino acids. The CDR3 loop is CASSWGRSQFNNEQFF. For the CDR3, the DNA is TGTGCCAGTAGTTGGGGGCGCAGTCAGTTTAACAATGAGCAGTTCTTC.

This clonotype came up a few times. The rearrangement links TRBV24-1 to TRBJ2-1; 9 nucleotides agree with TRBD2. This CDR3 comprises 14 residues. Per germline, CDR1 KGHDR and CDR2 SFDVKD. V trimming: 8 bases; J trimming: 6 bases; junction bases outside the gene matches: 7. This chain's CDR3 is CATTRGGGPNEQFF. CDR3 bases: TGTGCCACCACGCGGGGGGGGGGCCCCAATGAGCAGTTCTTC.

Details on this clonotype: One end of the junction fails to match germline, which may point to a read error. The chain has TRBV4-1 and TRBJ1-2; weak D call: TRBD1 (5 bases). This CDR3 is 15 amino acids long. Germline V gives CDR1 MGHRA, CDR2 YSYEKL. CDR3 sequence (DNA): TGCACCAGCAGTCATGCCTCCGGGGCCAAGAGTGGCTACACCTTC. It yields the protein CTSSHASGAKSGYTF.

The rearrangement joins TRBV12-5 to TRBJ2-2; 7 positions agree with TRBD1. The CDR3 sequence is 15 residues long. V dropped 7 bases and J dropped 2; count of bases not matched to a gene: 7. Per the germline V gene, CDR1 is LGHNT and CDR2 is FRNRAP. The CDR3: CASVDRDSNTGELFF. In DNA form, the CDR3 reads TGTGCTAGTGTCGACCGGGACAGCAACACCGGGGAGCTGTTTTTT.

This clonotype is a singleton in its sample. The J gene is TRBJ1-2, the V gene TRBV3-1; D is ambiguous. V lost 4 bases, J lost 4 bases, and 13 bases lay in between. Germline assignment: CDR1 LGHDT and CDR2 YNNKEL (reference sequence). The CDR3 totals 14 residues. The CDR3 nucleotides read TGTGCCAGCAGCCCCCCTGAGACGGCCTATGGCTACACCTTC. Its protein product is CASSPPETAYGYTF.

Of note for this clonotype: The junction differs from germline at one of its ends, possibly a read error. CDR3 sequence: CASSLQGRNTDTQYF. The CDR3 DNA reads TGTGCCAGCAGCTTGCAGGGACGGAACACAGATACGCAGTATTTT. V is TRBV5-3 and J is TRBJ2-3, with D tentatively TRBD1 or TRBD2 (5 bases each). TRBV5-3 is placed among ORFs of uncertain function. CDR3 length: 15 amino acids.

A remark on this clonotype: One end of the junction fails to match germline, which may point to a read error. The genes are TRBV12-3 or TRBV12-4 and TRBJ1-4, with D tentatively TRBD1 (6 bases). The CDR3 spans 16 residues. The CDR3 region is CVSSHTNRAPNEKLFF. The DNA of the CDR3 is TGTGTCAGCAGCCACACCAACAGGGCCCCGAATGAAAAACTGTTTTTT.

V gene TRBV12-3 or TRBV12-4 combines with J gene TRBJ2-3; 9 bases agree with TRBD2. Trimming took 5 bases from V and 2 from J; bases not matched to a gene: 5. The CDR3 runs 15 residues. The DNA for the CDR3 is TGTGCCAGCAGTGGTAGCGGGGGCACCACAGATACGCAGTATTTT. Protein sequence: CASSGSGGTTDTQYF.

In its sample, this clonotype was seen many times. The rearrangement uses TRBV7-9 and TRBJ1-2, with TRBD1 matching 8 bases. The CDR3 is 16 residues long. V shed 6 bases and J 4 bases; nucleotides not matched to a gene: 13. Germline CDR1 is SEHNR and CDR2 is FQNEAQ (reference sequence). CDR3 sequence (DNA): TGTGCCAGCAGTTATTGGGGCGACAGGGGTATCTATGGCTACACCTTC. It encodes CASSYWGDRGIYGYTF.

The rearrangement links TRBV10-2 to TRBJ2-7; a weak D match, TRBD1 (6 bases). This CDR3 is built from 12 residues. Germline V gene lookup returns CDR1 WSHSY and CDR2 SAAADI. V was shortened by 6 bases and J by 5 bases, with 11 bases between the two germline ends. DNA of the CDR3: TGCGCCAGCAGGGCTGGGGGCGACGAGCAGTACTTC. It translates to CASRAGGDEQYF.

Only a few counts were recorded for this clonotype. CDR3 in DNA: TGTGCCAGCAGTTTAATGGCAGCTTTCAATGAGCAGTTCTTC. Residues: CASSLMAAFNEQFF. The chain joins TRBV27 to TRBJ2-1; D is undetermined. Germline V gene lookup returns CDR1 MNHEY and CDR2 SMNVEV (reference sequence). V was trimmed by 2 bases and J by 6 bases, leaving 11 bases between them. This CDR3 comprises 14 residues.

In its sample, this clonotype was seen a few times. The chain carries TRBV29-1 and TRBJ2-2; D remains unclear. Trimming cost V 5 bases and J 1 base, with 5 bases left between them. The CDR3 runs 12 residues. The germline CDR1 and CDR2 sequences are SQVTM and ANQGSEA. CDR3: CSVLKNTGELFF. DNA for the CDR3: TGCAGCGTTCTTAAGAACACCGGGGAGCTGTTTTTT.